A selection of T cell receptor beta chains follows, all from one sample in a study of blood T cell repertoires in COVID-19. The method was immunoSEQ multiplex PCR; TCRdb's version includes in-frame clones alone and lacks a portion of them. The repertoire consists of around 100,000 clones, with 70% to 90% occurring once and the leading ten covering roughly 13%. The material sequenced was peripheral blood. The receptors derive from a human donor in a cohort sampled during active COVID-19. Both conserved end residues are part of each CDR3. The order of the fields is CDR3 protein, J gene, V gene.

CDR3 protein: CASSIGSGVAEAFF; J gene: TRBJ1-1; V gene: TRBV19
CDR3 protein: CASTEGQGYQETQYF; J gene: TRBJ2-5; V gene: TRBV11-2
CDR3 protein: CASSEGQYQHF; J gene: TRBJ1-5; V gene: TRBV25-1
CDR3 protein: CASSKQGQGLSEQYF; J gene: TRBJ2-7; V gene: TRBV19
CDR3 protein: CASSLQTFGEQYF; J gene: TRBJ2-7; V gene: TRBV5-1
CDR3 protein: CASSLGAGVDSPLHF; J gene: TRBJ1-6; V gene: TRBV7-9
CDR3 protein: CASSQDTLQPQHF; J gene: TRBJ1-5; V gene: TRBV4-1
CDR3 protein: CASSFRGRGNTIYF; J gene: TRBJ1-3; V gene: TRBV7-8
CDR3 protein: CASSDSVNTEAFF; J gene: TRBJ1-1; V gene: TRBV27
CDR3 protein: CASSYSTSREQDTQYF; J gene: TRBJ2-3; V gene: TRBV6-5
CDR3 protein: CATTTSTNSYEQYF; J gene: TRBJ2-7; V gene: TRBV10-3
CDR3 protein: CASSQDRASGYEQYF; J gene: TRBJ2-7; V gene: TRBV3-1/TRBV3-2
CDR3 protein: CASSPRGGMNTEAFF; J gene: TRBJ1-1; V gene: TRBV5-8
CDR3 protein: CASSLDPTSRRGYNEQFF; J gene: TRBJ2-1; V gene: TRBV5-1
CDR3 protein: CASSPTSGTSTDTQYF; J gene: TRBJ2-3; V gene: TRBV9
CDR3 protein: CASSFGGGGETQYF; J gene: TRBJ2-5; V gene: TRBV11-2
CDR3 protein: CASSQTGGTEAFF; J gene: TRBJ1-1; V gene: TRBV6-4
CDR3 protein: CASGETGLNEKLFF; J gene: TRBJ1-4; V gene: TRBV9
CDR3 protein: CATQSGIDEQYF; J gene: TRBJ2-7; V gene: TRBV19
CDR3 protein: CASSQFTGIGNSPLHF; J gene: TRBJ1-6; V gene: TRBV3-1/TRBV3-2
CDR3 protein: CASSPNREFYGYTF; J gene: TRBJ1-2; V gene: TRBV27
CDR3 protein: CAISSADSYEQYF; J gene: TRBJ2-7; V gene: TRBV10-3
CDR3 protein: CASSVGLGGDGTGELFF; J gene: TRBJ2-2; V gene: TRBV9
CDR3 protein: CASSYVTPGYEQYF; J gene: TRBJ2-7; V gene: TRBV6-2/TRBV6-3
CDR3 protein: CASSLGQGAYNEQFF; J gene: TRBJ2-1; V gene: TRBV27
CDR3 protein: CASSPPNVPAGGNTIYF; J gene: TRBJ1-3; V gene: TRBV18
CDR3 protein: CASSETTGFNYGYTF; J gene: TRBJ1-2; V gene: TRBV5-4
CDR3 protein: CASGFSPGGIGELFF; J gene: TRBJ2-2; V gene: TRBV12-5
CDR3 protein: CASSLGPGGYEQYF; J gene: TRBJ2-7; V gene: TRBV5-5
CDR3 protein: CAISNREPAEQFF; J gene: TRBJ2-1; V gene: TRBV10-3
CDR3 protein: CASTPWTGETQYF; J gene: TRBJ2-5; V gene: TRBV12-3/TRBV12-4
CDR3 protein: CASSQDWRLRF; J gene: TRBJ2-7; V gene: TRBV3-1/TRBV3-2
CDR3 protein: CASAARQFF; J gene: TRBJ2-1; V gene: TRBV9
CDR3 protein: CASSQTGAGSGNTIYF; J gene: TRBJ1-3; V gene: TRBV5-6
CDR3 protein: CASRQLAGVLGEQFF; J gene: TRBJ2-1; V gene: TRBV2
CDR3 protein: CASSLGGLASGELFF; J gene: TRBJ2-2; V gene: TRBV5-4
CDR3 protein: CASSLVAGGPYEQYF; J gene: TRBJ2-7; V gene: TRBV7-2
CDR3 protein: CASSPRGTRGLYEQYF; J gene: TRBJ2-7; V gene: TRBV9
CDR3 protein: CSKTGPNEQFF; J gene: TRBJ2-1; V gene: TRBV20-1
CDR3 protein: CASSLSPRTGGASYNSPLHF; J gene: TRBJ1-6; V gene: TRBV5-1
CDR3 protein: CASSLVWGGGSGANVLTF; J gene: TRBJ2-6; V gene: TRBV11-2
CDR3 protein: CATSRDPTGGNTGELFF; J gene: TRBJ2-2; V gene: TRBV15
CDR3 protein: CASSIIDNEQFF; J gene: TRBJ2-1; V gene: TRBV11-3
CDR3 protein: CATSIFRGGANVLTF; J gene: TRBJ2-6; V gene: TRBV15
CDR3 protein: CASSVSGGSPTTDTQYF; J gene: TRBJ2-3; V gene: TRBV18
CDR3 protein: CASSRRLANQETQYF; J gene: TRBJ2-5; V gene: TRBV6-5
CDR3 protein: CASSPMTGTYGYTF; J gene: TRBJ1-2; V gene: TRBV18
CDR3 protein: CASSYDRSYGYTF; J gene: TRBJ1-2; V gene: TRBV5-1
CDR3 protein: CASSPDRNQPQHF; J gene: TRBJ1-5; V gene: TRBV18
CDR3 protein: CASSIFGTGYNEQFF; J gene: TRBJ2-1; V gene: TRBV19
CDR3 protein: CASSPLRSTDTQYF; J gene: TRBJ2-3; V gene: TRBV18